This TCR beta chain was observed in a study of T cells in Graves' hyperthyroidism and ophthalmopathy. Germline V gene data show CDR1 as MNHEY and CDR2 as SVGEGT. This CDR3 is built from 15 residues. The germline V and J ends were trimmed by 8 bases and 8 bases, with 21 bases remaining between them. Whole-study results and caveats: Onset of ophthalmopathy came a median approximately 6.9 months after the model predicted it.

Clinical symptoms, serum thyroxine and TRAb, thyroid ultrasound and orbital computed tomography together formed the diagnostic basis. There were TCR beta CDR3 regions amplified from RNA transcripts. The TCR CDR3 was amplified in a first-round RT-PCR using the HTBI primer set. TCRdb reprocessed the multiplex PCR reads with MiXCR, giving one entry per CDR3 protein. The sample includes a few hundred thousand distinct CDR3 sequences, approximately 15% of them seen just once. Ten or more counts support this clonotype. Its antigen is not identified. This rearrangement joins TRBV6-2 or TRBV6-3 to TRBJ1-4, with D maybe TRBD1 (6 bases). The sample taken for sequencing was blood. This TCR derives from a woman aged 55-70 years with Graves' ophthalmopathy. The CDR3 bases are TGTGCCAGCCGCAGACTGGCGGGGGGCGGCGAAAAACTGTTTTTT. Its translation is CASRRLAGGGEKLFF.